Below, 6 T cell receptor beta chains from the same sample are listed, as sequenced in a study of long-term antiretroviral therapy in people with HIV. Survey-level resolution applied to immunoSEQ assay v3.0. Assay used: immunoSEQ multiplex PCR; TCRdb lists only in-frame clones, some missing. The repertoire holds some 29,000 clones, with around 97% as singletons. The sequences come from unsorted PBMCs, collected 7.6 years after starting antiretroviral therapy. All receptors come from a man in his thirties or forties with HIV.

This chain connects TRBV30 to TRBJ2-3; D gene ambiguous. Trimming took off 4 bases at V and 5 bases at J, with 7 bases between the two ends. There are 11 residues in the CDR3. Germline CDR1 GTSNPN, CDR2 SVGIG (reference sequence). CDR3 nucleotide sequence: TGTGCCTGGATTTCGGGAGATACGCAGTATTTT. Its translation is CAWISGDTQYF. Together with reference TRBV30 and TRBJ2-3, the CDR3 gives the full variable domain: SQTIHQWPATLVQPVGSPLSLECTVEGTSNPNLYWYRQAAGRGLQLLFYSVGIGQISSEVPQNLSASRPQDRQFILSSKKLLLSDSGFYLCAWISGDTQYFGPGTRLTVL.

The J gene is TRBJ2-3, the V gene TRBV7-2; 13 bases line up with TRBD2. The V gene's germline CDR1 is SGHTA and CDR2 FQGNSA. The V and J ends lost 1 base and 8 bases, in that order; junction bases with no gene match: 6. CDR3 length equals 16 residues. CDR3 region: CASSLGTSGSVGTQYF. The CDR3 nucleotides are TGTGCCAGCAGCTTAGGGACTAGCGGGAGTGTAGGTACGCAGTATTTT.

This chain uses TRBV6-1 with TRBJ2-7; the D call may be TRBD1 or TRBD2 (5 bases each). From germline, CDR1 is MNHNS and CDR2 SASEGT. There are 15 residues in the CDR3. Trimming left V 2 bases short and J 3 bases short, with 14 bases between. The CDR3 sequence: CASSEIWDPLYEQYF. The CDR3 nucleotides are TGTGCCAGCAGTGAAATCTGGGACCCACTCTACGAGCAGTACTTC.

The CDR3 sequence: CASSYDSNQPQHF. The CDR3 region has the DNA TGTGCCAGCAGTTACGACAGCAATCAGCCCCAGCATTTT. The rearrangement links TRBV6-6 to TRBJ1-5; D uncertain. CDR3 length equals 13 residues. V shed 2 bases and J shed 1 base, with 3 bases lying between them. Per the germline V gene, CDR1 is MNHNY and CDR2 is SVGAGI (reference sequence).

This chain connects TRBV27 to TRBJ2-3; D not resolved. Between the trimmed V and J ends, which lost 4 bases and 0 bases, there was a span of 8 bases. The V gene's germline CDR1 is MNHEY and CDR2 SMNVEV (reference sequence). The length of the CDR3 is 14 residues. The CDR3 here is CASSWGWSTDTQYF. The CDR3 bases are TGTGCCAGCAGTTGGGGTTGGAGCACAGATACGCAGTATTTT.

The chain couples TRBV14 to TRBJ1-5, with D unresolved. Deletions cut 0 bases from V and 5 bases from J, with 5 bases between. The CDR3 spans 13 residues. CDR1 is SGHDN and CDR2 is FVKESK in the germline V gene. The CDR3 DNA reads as TGTGCCAGCAGCCAAGACGAATATCAGCCCCAGCATTTT. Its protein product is CASSQDEYQPQHF.